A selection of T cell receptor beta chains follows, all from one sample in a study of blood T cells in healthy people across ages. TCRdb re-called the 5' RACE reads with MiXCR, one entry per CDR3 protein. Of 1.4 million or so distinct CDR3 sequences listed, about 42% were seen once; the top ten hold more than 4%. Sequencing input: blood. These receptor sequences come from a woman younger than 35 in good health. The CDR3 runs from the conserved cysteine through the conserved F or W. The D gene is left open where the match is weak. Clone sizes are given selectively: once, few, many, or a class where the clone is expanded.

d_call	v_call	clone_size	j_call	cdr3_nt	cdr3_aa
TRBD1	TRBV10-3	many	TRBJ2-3	TGTGCCATCAGTGAGTATGGACAGGGGGCAGATACGCAGTATTTT	CAISEYGQGADTQYF
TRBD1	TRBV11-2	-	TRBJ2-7	TGTGCCAGCAGCCATCGGACAGGGGGCACCTACGAGCAGTACTTC	CASSHRTGGTYEQYF
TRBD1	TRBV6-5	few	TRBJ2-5	TGTGCCAGCACCCTCTCCCCACAGGGGGCTGGGACCCAGTACTTC	CASTLSPQGAGTQYF
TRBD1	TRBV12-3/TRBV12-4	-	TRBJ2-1	TGTGCCAGCAGTCCCCGGCCAGGGGGCCTGAATGAGCAGTTCTTC	CASSPRPGGLNEQFF
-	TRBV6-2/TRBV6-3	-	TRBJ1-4	TGTGCCAGCACTTCGTTCGACAGGCACTCAACTAATGAAAAACTGTTTTTT	CASTSFDRHSTNEKLFF
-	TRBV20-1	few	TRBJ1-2	TGCAGTGCTAGGGTGTTAACCTATGGCTACACCTTC	CSARVLTYGYTF
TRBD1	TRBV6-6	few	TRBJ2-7	TGTGCCAGCAGGACTTCGGACAGGGGGCGAAACGAGCAGTACTTC	CASRTSDRGRNEQYF
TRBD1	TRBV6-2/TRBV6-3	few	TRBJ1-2	TGTGCCAGCAGTTACCAGACAGGGGGACCGTTTGGCTACACCTTC	CASSYQTGGPFGYTF
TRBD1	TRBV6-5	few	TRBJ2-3	TGTGCCAGCAGTCAGGACAGGGTCGGGGCTACGCAGTATTTT	CASSQDRVGATQYF
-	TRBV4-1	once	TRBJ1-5	TGCGCCAGCAGCCAAGGGGGGATCAATCAGCCCCAGCATTTT	CASSQGGINQPQHF
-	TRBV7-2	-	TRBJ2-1	TGTGCCAGCAGCTTAGTTGATTTCAGGGCCTATATCAACAATAACAATGAGCAGCTCTTC	CASSLVDFRAYINNNNEQLF
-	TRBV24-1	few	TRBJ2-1	TGTGCCACCAGTGACGAGCAGGTCTGGAATGAGCAGTTCTTC	CATSDEQVWNEQFF
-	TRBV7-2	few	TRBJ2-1	TGTGCCAGCAGCCCCAGGACAGCGGTGTTTTCCTACAATGAGCAGTTCTTC	CASSPRTAVFSYNEQFF
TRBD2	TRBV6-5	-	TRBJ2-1	TGTGCCAGCAGTCCCGGGACTAGCTACTACAATGAGCAGTTCTTC	CASSPGTSYYNEQFF
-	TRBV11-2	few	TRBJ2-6	TGTGCCAGCAGCTTAGCAGGGTACGCCAACGTCCTGACTTTC	CASSLAGYANVLTF
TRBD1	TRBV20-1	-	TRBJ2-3	TGCAGTGCGACCGGGACAGGGAGTTTCACAGATACGCAGTATTTT	CSATGTGSFTDTQYF
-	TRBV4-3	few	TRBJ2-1	TGCGCCAGCAGCCACCCCCGGGGGGCCAAGAACAATGAGCAGTTCTTC	CASSHPRGAKNNEQFF
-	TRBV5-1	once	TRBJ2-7	TGCGCCAGCAGCGGAGGGACTGACAGTTACTCCTACGAGCAGTACTTC	CASSGGTDSYSYEQYF
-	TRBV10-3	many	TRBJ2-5	TGTGCCATCAAGGGCAACCAAGAGACCCAGTACTTC	CAIKGNQETQYF
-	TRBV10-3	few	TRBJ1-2	TGTGCCATCCTGCCCGGGGCCAACTATGGCTACACCTTC	CAILPGANYGYTF
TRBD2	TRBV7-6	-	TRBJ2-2	TGTGCCAGCAGCTTATCCGGGGGGGAGAACACCGGGGAGCTGTTTTTT	CASSLSGGENTGELFF
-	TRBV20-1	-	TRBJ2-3	TGCAGTGGTGCGCGACCCTCCACAGATACGCAGTATTTT	CSGARPSTDTQYF
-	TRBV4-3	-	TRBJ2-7	TGCGCCAGCAGCCAAGATCCACTAGGTATTATCAACGAGCAGTACTTC	CASSQDPLGIINEQYF
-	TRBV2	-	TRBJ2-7	TGTGCCAGCAGGCGGGGATCAGACAATGAGCAGTACTTC	CASRRGSDNEQYF
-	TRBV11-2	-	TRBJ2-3	TGTGCCAGCAGCTTAGAAGATGGCAGAAGCACAGATACGCAGTATTTT	CASSLEDGRSTDTQYF
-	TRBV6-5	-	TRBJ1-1	TGTGCCAGCAGCGAGATAGACAGAAGGCGAGCTTTCTTT	CASSEIDRRRAFF
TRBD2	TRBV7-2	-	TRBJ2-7	TGTGCCAGCAGCATAGTAGCGGGGTACTCCTACGAGCAGTACTTC	CASSIVAGYSYEQYF
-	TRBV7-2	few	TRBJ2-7	TGTGCCAGCAGCACCATAAGGGTGTCCCCTCGGGATTACGAGCAGTACTTC	CASSTIRVSPRDYEQYF
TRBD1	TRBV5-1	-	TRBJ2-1	TGCGCCAGCAGCTTGGAACGGACAGGAGGCTACAATGAGCAGTTCTTC	CASSLERTGGYNEQFF
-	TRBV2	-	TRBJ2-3	TGTGCCAGCACGAGGAACAGGGCTAGCACAGATACGCAGTATTTT	CASTRNRASTDTQYF
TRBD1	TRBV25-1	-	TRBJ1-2	TGTGCCAGCAGTGACAGGGGGTATTTGGATGGCTACACCTTC	CASSDRGYLDGYTF